These 19 T cell receptor beta chains came from one sample sequenced in a study of cytomegalovirus exposure and HLA in healthy donors (TCRdb year 2017). Libraries came from the immunoSEQ multiplex PCR assay. A mixture of 60 forward primers for TCR Vbeta segments and 13 reverse primers for TCR Jbeta segments was used in the multiplex PCR. TCRdb took over this immuneACCESS table, retaining in-frame rearrangements with V and J assigned. Such tables are incomplete; in checked studies, under half of the missing clones stem from an unresolved V gene, and the remainder is unexplained. Here the sample has some 130,000 clones; roughly 82% occur a single time. About 11% of the sample goes to the ten largest clones. The sequenced sample consisted of PBMCs. The origin of the receptors is a male donor in good health and CMV-seropositive.

CDR3 sequence (DNA): TGTGCCAGCAGCCAGTCCGAGGGCACTGAAGCTTTCTTT. This sequence encodes CASSQSEGTEAFF. This sequence joins TRBV14 and TRBJ1-1; D is uncertain. This CDR3 contains 13 residues. V was clipped by 3 bases and J by 4 bases, with 9 bases between them. Germline V gene data show CDR1 as SGHDN and CDR2 as FVKESK.

As to this clone: A read error may account for a junction end that differs from germline. Other DNA sequences in this specimen translate into the identical CDR3. The V gene is TRBV7-7, the J gene TRBJ2-7; tentatively, D is TRBD1 (6 bases). This CDR3 comprises 14 residues. Germline values: CDR1 SSHAT, CDR2 FNYEAQ (reference sequence). The CDR3 DNA reads as TGTGCTAGCAGCCCCGACAGGACCCCGGGGGAGCAGTACTTC. Its protein product is CASSPDRTPGEQYF.

V and J are TRBV6-1 and TRBJ1-6; possible D gene TRBD1, 6 bases. The CDR3 covers 14 residues. Germline CDR1 reads MNHNS; CDR2 reads SASEGT. Deletions cut 2 bases from V and 11 bases from J, with 13 bases between. This CDR3 is CASSEKGGSAPLHF. The CDR3 bases are TGTGCCAGCAGTGAAAAAGGGGGTAGTGCACCCCTCCACTTT.

This clone came up once. The chain recombines TRBV4-3 with TRBJ2-7; TRBD2 matches at 9 bases. Trimming took 4 bases from V and 2 from J; bases not matched to a gene: 6. This CDR3 spans 15 amino acids. Germline-derived CDR1 and CDR2 are LGHNA and YSLEER. CDR3 DNA sequence: TGCGCCAGCAGCCGGCAGCGGGAGGTACCCTACGAGCAGTACTTC. Amino acids: CASSRQREVPYEQYF.

The CDR3 DNA is TGTGCCATCAGTGTTCGACTAGCGGATCACAACGAGCAGTACTTC. Amino acid sequence: CAISVRLADHNEQYF. The chain joins TRBV10-3 to TRBJ2-7; 9 bases match TRBD2. V lost 4 bases to trimming and J lost 5 bases; unmatched junction nucleotides: 9. The CDR3 spans 15 residues. In germline, CDR1 is ENHRY, CDR2 SYGVKD.

The V gene is TRBV28, the J gene TRBJ2-7; D not certain. Per germline, CDR1 MDHEN and CDR2 SYDVKM. CDR3 length: 15 residues. Trimming removed 7 bases at V and 1 base at J, with 17 bases between. CDR3 loop: CASTVSAISSYEQYF. CDR3 nucleotides: TGTGCCAGCACCGTTTCTGCGATCTCTTCCTACGAGCAGTACTTC.

The chain combines TRBV18 with TRBJ2-1, with D perhaps TRBD2 (6 bases). The CDR3 length is 16 residues. Trimming shortened V by 3 bases and J by 5 bases, and 17 bases separated the two germline ends. The V gene's germline CDR1 is KGHSH and CDR2 LQKENI. The CDR3 nucleotides read TGTGCCAGCTCACCGACTAGGGGCCGGGTAGACAATGAGCAGTTCTTC. It specifies CASSPTRGRVDNEQFF.

The chain combines TRBV28 with TRBJ2-7; 12 nucleotides align to TRBD2. Germline lookup yields CDR1 MDHEN and CDR2 SYDVKM. J lost 5 bases, V lost 4 bases, and 3 bases had no gene match. The CDR3 extends over 14 amino acids. CDR3 protein: CASSSLAGGDEQYF. CDR3 DNA: TGTGCCAGCAGTTCTCTAGCGGGAGGGGACGAGCAGTACTTC.

The chain has TRBV19 and TRBJ2-7, with 14 bases aligning to TRBD2. Losses at the gene ends were 6 bases for V and 5 bases for J; bases not matched to a gene: 9. In germline, CDR1 is LNHDA, CDR2 SQIVND (reference sequence). This CDR3 is 16 amino acids long. The CDR3 nucleotides read TGTGCCAGTAGCACTTCGGGACTAGCGGGAGTTAACGAGCAGTACTTC. Its protein product is CASSTSGLAGVNEQYF.

The J gene is TRBJ2-7, the V gene TRBV11-2; the match to TRBD1 covers 8 bases. Germline V gene sequence: CDR1 SGHAT, CDR2 FQNNGV. The CDR3 sequence is 17 residues long. After removal of 0 bases from V and 4 bases from J, the junction contained 11 bases not matched to a gene. The CDR3 sequence: CASSLDRGQGILYEQYF. As DNA, the CDR3 is TGTGCCAGCAGCTTAGATCGAGGACAGGGAATCCTTTACGAGCAGTACTTC. The whole variable domain, remainder taken from reference TRBV11-2 and TRBJ2-7, is EAGVAQSPRYKIIEKRQSVAFWCNPISGHATLYWYQQILGQGPKLLIQFQNNGVVDDSQLPKDRFSAERLKGVDSTLKIQPAKLEDSAVYLCASSLDRGQGILYEQYFGPGTRLTVT.

This chain joins TRBV6-5 and TRBJ2-7, with D perhaps TRBD1 (5 bases). The CDR3 contains 13 residues. V lost 7 bases and J lost 1, with 11 bases in between. CDR1 is MNHEY, CDR2 SVGAGI, per germline. Here the CDR3 DNA reads TGTGCCAGCAAAGGCTCAGGGTCCTACGAGCAGTACTTC. Its protein is CASKGSGSYEQYF.

This clone showed up just once. The V and J genes are TRBV6-6 and TRBJ1-1; tentatively, D is TRBD1 (5 bases). The CDR3 spans 14 residues. Trimming removed 7 bases from V and 6 bases from J, with 18 bases in between. Per the germline V gene, CDR1 is MNHNY and CDR2 is SVGAGI (reference sequence). In DNA, the CDR3 is TGTGCCAGCACTGTGGGACCGGCGGGGGCTGAAGCTTTCTTT. Encoded protein: CASTVGPAGAEAFF.

This sequence joins TRBV28 and TRBJ1-5; 11 bases fit TRBD1. Per germline, CDR1 MDHEN and CDR2 SYDVKM. J was trimmed by 1 base and V by 8 bases; bases with no gene match: 7. The CDR3 has 16 amino acids. The CDR3 loop reads CASHWTGGASNQPQHF. The CDR3 DNA is TGTGCCAGCCACTGGACAGGGGGCGCGAGCAATCAGCCCCAGCATTTT.

CDR3 nucleotides: TGTGCCAGCAAGAGGGCGAACACTGAAGCTTTCTTT. It specifies CASKRANTEAFF. The rearrangement uses TRBV2 and TRBJ1-1, with no clear D. Trimming stripped 7 bases from V and 1 base from J, with 7 bases between. CDR1 and CDR2 from the germline V gene are SNHLY and FYNNEI. The CDR3 is 12 amino acids. Using reference TRBV2 and TRBJ1-1 for the parts outside the CDR3, the full variable domain is EPEVTQTPSHQVTQMGQEVILRCVPISNHLYFYWYRQILGQKVEFLVSFYNNEISEKSEIFDDQFSVERPDGSNFTLKIRSTKLEDSAMYFCASKRANTEAFFGQGTRLTVV.

This clone has only a few counts. The rearrangement links TRBV28 to TRBJ2-7; 13 bases are shared with TRBD2. CDR3 size: 16 residues. With 3 bases clipped from V and 6 bases from J, the junction kept 8 bases outside the gene matches. Germline V gives CDR1 MDHEN, CDR2 SYDVKM. The CDR3 DNA reads TGTGCCAGCAGTTTCGCATCGGGACTAGCGGGATCCGAGCAGTACTTC. Translating it yields CASSFASGLAGSEQYF.

The chain links TRBV20-1 to TRBJ2-7, with D possibly being TRBD2 (5 bases). The germline CDR1 and CDR2 sequences are DFQATT and SNEGSKA (reference sequence). V was shortened by 8 bases and J by 6 bases, with 14 bases between the two germline ends. This CDR3 comprises 11 residues. Here the CDR3 reads CSCGGRSEQYF. CDR3 DNA sequence: TGCAGTTGTGGAGGAAGGTCCGAGCAGTACTTC.

This rearrangement joins TRBV4-2 to TRBJ2-7; TRBD2 matches at 12 bases. Trimming removed 0 bases from V and 4 bases from J; junction bases left unmatched: 7. CDR1 and CDR2 from the germline V gene are LGHNA and YNFKEQ. The CDR3 totals 17 residues. Here the CDR3 reads CASSQESLAGGTYEQYF. CDR3 bases: TGTGCCAGCAGCCAAGAATCCCTAGCGGGAGGGACATACGAGCAGTACTTC.

This clone was recorded once. This chain connects TRBV10-3 to TRBJ1-1; D is unclear. The CDR3 is 15 residues long. The germline V gene encodes CDR1 ENHRY and CDR2 SYGVKD. The V end was cut by 2 bases, the J end by 5 bases, with 15 bases between. The CDR3 reads CAISETARGETEAFF. The DNA for the CDR3 is TGTGCCATCAGTGAGACGGCCCGCGGGGAAACTGAAGCTTTCTTT.

This chain links TRBV30 with TRBJ2-1, with 7 bases aligning to TRBD2. Unmatched junction bases numbered 6, after V lost 2 bases and J lost 2 bases. CDR3 size: 15 residues. Germline CDR1 and CDR2: GTSNPN and SVGIG (reference sequence). CDR3 sequence: CAWSKGAGTYNEQFF. The CDR3 DNA is TGTGCCTGGAGTAAAGGAGCGGGAACCTACAATGAGCAGTTCTTC.